These T cell receptor beta chains were read from a single sample in a study of blood T cell repertoires in COVID-19. Assay used: immunoSEQ multiplex PCR; TCRdb lists only in-frame clones, some missing. The data hold approximately 350,000 clones, with approximately 86% observed a single time. The sequencing input was peripheral blood. The receptors were sampled from a woman aged 60-70 years with COVID-19, enrolled during active disease. Each CDR3 is given with its conserved first and last residue. Each record gives: D gene, clone size, V gene, J gene, CDR3 protein, CDR3 DNA. A D gene is named only where the DNA matches it firmly. Some rows mark clone size as missing; the rest say once, few, many or name a class of expanded clone.

TRBD1	NA	TRBV7-2	TRBJ1-1	CASNNRGDTEAFF	TGTGCCAGCAATAACAGGGGGGACACTGAAGCTTTCTTT
TRBD2	few	TRBV7-2	TRBJ2-7	CASSRGGTSLREQYF	TGTGCCAGCAGCCGCGGCGGGACTAGTTTACGCGAGCAGTACTTC
TRBD1	NA	TRBV2	TRBJ1-4	CASSPPGQGTNEKLFF	TGTGCCAGCAGTCCCCCGGGACAGGGCACTAATGAAAAACTGTTTTTT
TRBD1	NA	TRBV5-1	TRBJ1-2	CASSGDRGPTALGYTF	TGCGCCAGCAGCGGGGACAGGGGGCCGACGGCGCTTGGCTACACCTTC
NA	NA	TRBV19	TRBJ1-5	CASTPLQGLNQPQHF	TGTGCCAGCACCCCACTCCAGGGGCTAAATCAGCCCCAGCATTTT
NA	NA	TRBV7-2	TRBJ2-6	CASSPVGGTGANVLTF	TGTGCCAGCAGCCCGGTCGGGGGTACTGGGGCCAACGTCCTGACTTTC
NA	NA	TRBV10-2	TRBJ1-3	CASSGGAFSGNTIYF	TGCGCCAGCAGTGGCGGCGCATTCTCTGGAAACACCATATATTTT
TRBD1	NA	TRBV6-5	TRBJ1-2	CASSFGQGTGYTF	TGTGCCAGCAGTTTCGGACAGGGGACTGGCTACACCTTC
NA	NA	TRBV18	TRBJ1-1	CASSPMAGFGMNTEAFF	TGTGCCAGCTCACCAATGGCTGGGTTCGGGATGAACACTGAAGCTTTCTTT
NA	NA	TRBV3-1/TRBV3-2	TRBJ1-1	CASKGGRNTEAFF	TGTGCCAGTAAGGGTGGGAGGAACACTGAAGCTTTCTTT
TRBD1	NA	TRBV7-9	TRBJ2-3	CASSLDQGETDTQYF	TGTGCCAGCAGCTTAGATCAGGGGGAAACAGATACGCAGTATTTT
TRBD2	NA	TRBV11-2	TRBJ2-5	CASSLGSLAGAGETQYF	TGTGCCAGCAGCTTAGGATCACTAGCGGGGGCAGGAGAGACCCAGTACTTC
TRBD1	NA	TRBV5-8	TRBJ2-5	CASSFRTGGMGETQYF	TGTGCCAGCAGCTTCCGGACAGGGGGCATGGGAGAGACCCAGTACTTC
NA	NA	TRBV19	TRBJ2-3	CASSKWRDQSTDTQYF	TGTGCCAGTAGTAAATGGAGGGACCAAAGCACAGATACGCAGTATTTT
NA	NA	TRBV4-3	TRBJ2-3	CASSQEGGRDLLSTDTQYF	TGCGCCAGCAGCCAAGAGGGGGGAAGGGACCTCTTGAGCACAGATACGCAGTATTTT
TRBD1	NA	TRBV2	TRBJ1-1	CASRQDRGYTEAFF	TGTGCCAGCAGGCAAGACAGGGGATACACTGAAGCTTTCTTT
NA	NA	TRBV2	TRBJ2-3	CASNQAPRGTQYF	TGTGCCAGCAATCAAGCACCTCGGGGTACGCAGTATTTT
TRBD1	NA	TRBV6-2/TRBV6-3	TRBJ1-2	CASSGTGYDGYTF	TGTGCCAGCAGCGGGACAGGGTACGATGGCTACACCTTC
TRBD2	NA	TRBV4-1	TRBJ2-5	CASSHHGTSGGAGETQYF	TGCGCCAGCAGCCATCACGGGACTAGCGGGGGGGCCGGGGAGACCCAGTACTTC
NA	NA	TRBV18	TRBJ2-7	CASSALAYEQYF	TGTGCCAGCTCAGCGCTAGCCTACGAGCAGTACTTC
NA	NA	TRBV19	TRBJ1-1	CASSTDKRGYEAFF	TGTGCCAGTAGTACCGACAAAAGGGGGTACGAAGCTTTCTTT
TRBD1	few	TRBV5-4	TRBJ2-5	CASSHDRGETQYF	TGTGCCAGCAGCCATGACAGGGGAGAGACCCAGTACTTC
TRBD1	NA	TRBV7-9	TRBJ1-4	CASSTRQGSATNEKLFF	TGTGCCAGCAGCACCCGACAGGGGTCTGCAACTAATGAAAAACTGTTTTTT
NA	NA	TRBV6-6	TRBJ2-1	CASSPKNEQFF	TGTGCCAGCAGTCCCAAAAATGAGCAGTTCTTC
TRBD1	NA	TRBV6-5	TRBJ1-2	CASTYDRGLGGYTF	TGTGCCAGCACTTACGACAGGGGGCTTGGGGGCTACACCTTC
NA	NA	TRBV10-3	TRBJ1-2	CAISESPDVGYTF	TGTGCCATCAGTGAGTCCCCAGATGTCGGCTACACCTTC